The clone carrying this T cell receptor (beta chain) was observed a handful of times. The antigen is unknown. This sample is part of a study of blood T cells in healthy people across ages. V gave up 6 bases and J gave up 4 bases; unmatched junction bases: 11. Germline CDR1 is MNHNY and CDR2 is SVGAGI (reference sequence). The CDR3 has 15 residues. With a J-beta primer mix and a sample-barcoded 5' primer, a second PCR ran about 6 to 11 cycles. TCRdb processed the 5' RACE reads anew with MiXCR; each CDR3 protein has one entry. The table has roughly 1,000,000 distinct CDR3 sequences, 25% seen once. General study findings and limits: Donors of long life had a larger count of naive CD4+ cells and greater diversity than aged donors.

In addition, the sample was reused for a study of T cells of mothers and their children. This second study notes: Donation involved a few healthy Caucasian mothers and the six children that they had. For related and unrelated pairs alike, thymic selection shapes TCR recombination output similarly. Mothers and children who were related shared slightly more overlap than unrelated pairs, but not significantly more.

The clonotype comes from a girl aged 2 to 10 in good health. The sequencing sample was made of blood. The genes are TRBV6-6 and TRBJ1-2, with TRBD1 matching over 7 bases. The DNA for the CDR3 is TGTGCCAGCAGCTCGGGGGACAGCAGCCTCTATGGCTACACCTTC. Amino acids: CASSSGDSSLYGYTF.